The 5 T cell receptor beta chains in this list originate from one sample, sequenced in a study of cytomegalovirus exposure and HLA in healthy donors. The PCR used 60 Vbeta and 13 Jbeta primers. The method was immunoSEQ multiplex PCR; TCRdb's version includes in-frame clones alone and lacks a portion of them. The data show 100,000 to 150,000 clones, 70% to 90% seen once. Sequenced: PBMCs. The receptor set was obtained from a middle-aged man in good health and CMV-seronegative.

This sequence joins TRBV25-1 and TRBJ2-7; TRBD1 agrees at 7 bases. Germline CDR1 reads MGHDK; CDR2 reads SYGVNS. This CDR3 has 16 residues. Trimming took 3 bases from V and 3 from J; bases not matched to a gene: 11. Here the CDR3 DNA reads TGTGCCAGCAGTGAGGGGGACAGTAGACAACTCTACGAGCAGTACTTC. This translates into CASSEGDSRQLYEQYF.

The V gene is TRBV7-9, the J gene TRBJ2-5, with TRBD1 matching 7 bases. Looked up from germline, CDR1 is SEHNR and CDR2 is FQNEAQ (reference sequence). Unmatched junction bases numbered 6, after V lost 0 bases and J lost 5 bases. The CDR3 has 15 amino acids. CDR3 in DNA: TGTGCCAGCAGCTTAGCACAAACAGGGGTGGAGACCCAGTACTTC. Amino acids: CASSLAQTGVETQYF. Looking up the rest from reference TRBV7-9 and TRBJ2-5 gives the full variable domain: DTGVSQNPRHKITKRGQNVTFRCDPISEHNRLYWYRQTLGQGPEFLTYFQNEAQLEKSRLLSDRFSAERPKGSFSTLEIQRTEQGDSAMYLCASSLAQTGVETQYFGPGTRLLVL.

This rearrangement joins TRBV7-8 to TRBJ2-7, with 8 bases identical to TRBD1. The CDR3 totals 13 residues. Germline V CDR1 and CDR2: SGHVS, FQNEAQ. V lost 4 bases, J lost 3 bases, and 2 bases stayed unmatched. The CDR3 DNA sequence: TGTGCCAGCAGCTGGGGACAGGACTACGAGCAGTACTTC. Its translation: CASSWGQDYEQYF.

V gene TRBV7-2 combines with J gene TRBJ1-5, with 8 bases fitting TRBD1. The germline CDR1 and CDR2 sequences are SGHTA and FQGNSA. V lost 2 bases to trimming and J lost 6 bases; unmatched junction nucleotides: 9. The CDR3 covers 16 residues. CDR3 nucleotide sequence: TGTGCCAGCAGCTTAACTCCCGGACAGGGTGGTCAGCCCCAGCATTTT. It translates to CASSLTPGQGGQPQHF.

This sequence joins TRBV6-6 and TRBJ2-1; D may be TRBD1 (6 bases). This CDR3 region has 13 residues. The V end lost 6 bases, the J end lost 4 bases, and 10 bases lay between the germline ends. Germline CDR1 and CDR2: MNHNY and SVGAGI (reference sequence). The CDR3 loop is CASSPGQYNEQFF. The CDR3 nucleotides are TGTGCCAGCAGCCCCGGACAGTACAATGAGCAGTTCTTC.